This T cell receptor beta chain was captured in a study of shared clonotypes between healthy human individuals. Study as a whole: Used for every donor were three CD4 naive, three CD4 memory, two CD8 naive and one CD8 memory plate.

V trimming: 5 bases; J trimming: 2 bases; junction bases outside the gene matches: 9. The CDR3 covers 18 residues. CDR1 is MNHEY, CDR2 SMNVEV, per germline (reference sequence). Naive CD8 cells, CD45RO-negative and positively selected for CCR7, excluded terminally differentiated effector memory CD45RA+ cells. All of the donors resided in Nashville, Tennessee, and each was a Caucasian adult. Several immunoSEQ plates received, in even portions, the genomic DNA of each subset. Here immunoSEQ multiplex PCR was the method, and the copy in TCRdb shows in-frame clones only, minus some. The sample has 2 million to 2.5 million clones; approximately 94% are singletons.

The source material was naive CD8+ T cells sorted from blood. The clonotype comes from a man in his late teens or twenties in good health. The chain couples TRBV27 to TRBJ2-5; 15 bases are shared with TRBD2. The CDR3 loop reads CASSLNGLAGGYQETQYF. The CDR3, as DNA: TGTGCCAGCAGTCTAAATGGACTAGCGGGGGGGTATCAAGAGACCCAGTACTTC.